This is a list of T cell receptor beta chains from one sample in a study of shared clonotypes between healthy human individuals. Sequenced by immunoSEQ multiplex PCR; TCRdb stores in-frame clones only, minus some. The sample carries roughly 590,000 clones, around 95% recorded once. The specimen was naive CD8+ T cells sorted from blood. These receptors were collected from a woman aged 25-40 years in good health. Both conserved end residues are part of each CDR3. The D gene is left open where the match is weak. Clone size is given for some rows only: seen once, a few or many times, or a class if the clone is expanded.

CDR3aa,CDR3nt,j_gene,abundance,v_gene,d_gene
CASSLRWDTSSGNTIYF,TGTGCCAGCAGTTTAAGATGGGACACCAGCTCTGGAAACACCATATATTTT,TRBJ1-3,.,TRBV28,.
CARPFSAWREQFF,TGTGCCAGACCGTTTTCGGCGTGGCGTGAGCAGTTCTTC,TRBJ2-1,once,TRBV27,.
CASSLQGSYNEQFF,TGTGCCAGCAGTTTGCAGGGTAGCTACAATGAGCAGTTCTTC,TRBJ2-1,.,TRBV27,.
CASSLETLDTQYF,TGCGCCAGCAGCTTGGAGACTCTAGATACGCAGTATTTT,TRBJ2-3,.,TRBV5-1,.
CASSQETGYNEQFF,TGCGCCAGCAGCCAAGAAACTGGGTACAATGAGCAGTTCTTC,TRBJ2-1,.,TRBV4-1,.
CAWKWNTEAFF,TGTGCCTGGAAATGGAACACTGAAGCTTTCTTT,TRBJ1-1,few,TRBV30,.
CASSEEGSGRNEQYF,TGTGCCAGCAGTGAGGAAGGGAGCGGGAGGAACGAGCAGTACTTC,TRBJ2-7,.,TRBV25-1,TRBD2
CSVPGQGPYEQYF,TGCAGCGTCCCAGGACAGGGACCTTACGAGCAGTACTTC,TRBJ2-7,.,TRBV29-1,TRBD1
CASSVDLGSWEGSTYEQYF,TGTGCCAGCAGCGTAGATTTGGGGTCTTGGGAGGGATCCACCTACGAGCAGTACTTC,TRBJ2-7,.,TRBV9,TRBD2
CASSPGVRAPGELFF,TGCGCCAGCAGCCCGGGGGTCCGAGCACCCGGGGAGCTGTTTTTT,TRBJ2-2,.,TRBV5-1,.
CASSPNPYRERGYTF,TGCGCCAGCAGCCCGAATCCCTATCGGGAGCGAGGCTACACCTTC,TRBJ1-2,once,TRBV5-1,.
CASSPDARNEAFF,TGCGCCAGCAGTCCGGATGCCCGGAATGAGGCTTTCTTT,TRBJ1-1,.,TRBV10-2,.